One and the same sample provided the 30 T cell receptor beta chains below, sequenced in a study of T cells in Graves' hyperthyroidism and ophthalmopathy. Amplified TCR beta CDR3 regions came from RNA transcripts. RT-PCR in the first round (using the HTBI primer set) targeted the TCR CDR3. MiXCR, applied by TCRdb to the multiplex PCR reads, yields one record per CDR3 protein. This repertoire shows some 720,000 distinct CDR3 sequences, about 17% found once; its top ten account for under 9.5%. The sequenced material came from blood. Every receptor here comes from a man aged 18 to 30 with Graves' hyperthyroidism.

This clonotype was found many times. The rearrangement uses TRBV4-1 and TRBJ2-1; 9 bases align to TRBD2. V dropped 4 bases and J dropped 6; count of bases not matched to a gene: 7. The CDR3 extends over 15 amino acids. Germline V gives CDR1 MGHRA, CDR2 YSYEKL. In DNA form, the CDR3 reads TGCGCCAGCAGCCTTCGGACTAGCGCGATCAATGAGCAGTTCTTC. Translation: CASSLRTSAINEQFF.

Regarding this clonotype: A single base separates this from a much larger clone, so it may be a read error. The chain's CDR3 is CASTRGESADTQYF. The CDR3 DNA is TGTGCCAGCACCCGAGGGGAGAGCGCAGATACGCAGTATTTT. J is TRBJ2-3 and V is TRBV6-2 or TRBV6-3; D is possibly TRBD1 or TRBD2 (5 bases each). The CDR3 is 14 amino acids. Germline V lookup: CDR1 MNHEY, CDR2 SVGEGT. The V end lost 7 bases, the J end lost 4 bases, and 15 bases lay between the germline ends.

This clonotype occurred many times. This chain links TRBV7-2 with TRBJ2-5; perhaps TRBD1 as D (6 bases). V lost 3 bases and J 4 bases, leaving 12 bases between the germline ends. In germline, CDR1 is SGHTA, CDR2 FQGNSA. CDR3 length: 14 residues. CDR3 sequence (DNA): TGTGCCAGCAGCTTTCAGGGGAGTGGAGAGACCCAGTACTTC. Residues: CASSFQGSGETQYF.

This clonotype was seen repeatedly, ten times or more. The V call is TRBV7-9, the J call TRBJ2-3; 10 bases agree with TRBD2. The CDR3 length is 15 residues. Germline-derived CDR1 and CDR2 are SEHNR and FQNEAQ (reference sequence). J was trimmed by 3 bases and V by 3 bases; bases with no gene match: 3. In DNA, the CDR3 is TGTGCCAGCAGCTTTACGACTAGCGGGACAGATACGCAGTATTTT. Protein sequence: CASSFTTSGTDTQYF.

This clonotype was counted at least ten times. The chain joins TRBV29-1 to TRBJ2-7; 11 bases map to TRBD2. From germline, CDR1 is SQVTM and CDR2 ANQGSEA. The trim removed 2 bases at V and 7 bases at J, leaving 7 bases unmatched. This CDR3 is 14 amino acids long. In nucleotides, the CDR3 is TGCAGCGTTGAACTAGCGGGAGGAAAAGGGGAGCAGTACTTC. Its protein product is CSVELAGGKGEQYF.

This clonotype was picked up many times. For the CDR3, the DNA is TGTGCCAGCAGTCTCCTTGGACTAGCGGGCCAAGAGACCCAGTACTTC. Protein: CASSLLGLAGQETQYF. The rearrangement uses TRBV27 and TRBJ2-5; 11 bases agree with TRBD2. Germline-derived CDR1 and CDR2 are MNHEY and SMNVEV (reference sequence). This CDR3 is 16 amino acids long. J lost 1 base, V lost 5 bases, and 6 bases had no gene match.

This clonotype was seen at least ten times. This rearrangement joins TRBV20-1 to TRBJ2-1; 10 nucleotides align to TRBD1. CDR1 DFQATT and CDR2 SNEGSKA come from the germline V gene (reference sequence). Trimming took 6 bases from V and 10 from J; bases not matched to a gene: 12. This CDR3 has 14 amino acids. CDR3 DNA sequence: TGCAGTGCCATGACAGGGGGCGAGAAAATAGAGCAGTTCTTC. Its translation is CSAMTGGEKIEQFF.

This clonotype appeared many times. CDR3 sequence (DNA): TGTGCCAGCAGCCCTTATGGGACATTAGGCGAGCAGTACTTC. It translates to CASSPYGTLGEQYF. The chain carries TRBV7-2 and TRBJ2-7; a weak D match, TRBD1 (6 bases). Trimming left V 5 bases short and J 6 bases short, with 17 bases between. The CDR3 is made up of 14 amino acids. In germline, CDR1 is SGHTA, CDR2 FQGNSA. Complete variable domain (other parts from reference TRBV7-2 and TRBJ2-7): GAGVSQSPSNKVTEKGKDVELRCDPISGHTALYWYRQSLGQGLEFLIYFQGNSAPDKSGLPSDRFSAERTGGSVSTLTIQRTQQEDSAVYLCASSPYGTLGEQYFGPGTRLTVT.

This clonotype was detected many times. This chain connects TRBV6-5 to TRBJ1-1; no clear D gene. CDR3 length: 14 amino acids. Per the germline V gene, CDR1 is MNHEY and CDR2 is SVGAGI. Trimming left V 0 bases short and J 13 bases short, with 18 bases between. The CDR3 DNA is TGTGCCAGCAGTTACTCGGCCGCGCAAGGGTCGCTTTTCTTT. This translates into CASSYSAAQGSLFF.

Notes on this clonotype: This may be a read error: a much more frequent sequence differs by one nucleotide. Here the CDR3 omits its conserved ending phenylalanine or tryptophan, so a read error is the likely source. The chain carries TRBV29-1 and TRBJ2-1, with TRBD2 matching 8 bases. The V and J ends lost 1 base and 5 bases, in that order; junction bases with no gene match: 7. The CDR3 covers 15 residues. Germline V gene sequence: CDR1 SQVTM, CDR2 ANQGSEA. CDR3 DNA: TGCAGCGTTGAAGGGGGGGCGGGAGGTAACAATGAGCAGTTCCTC. Translation: CSVEGGAGGNNEQFL.

In this sample, this clonotype turned up many times. The V call is TRBV5-1, the J call TRBJ2-3; 7 nucleotides agree with TRBD1. The CDR3 has 14 amino acids. The V and J ends lost 6 bases and 0 bases, in that order; junction bases with no gene match: 4. Per germline, CDR1 SGHRS and CDR2 YFSETQ. CDR3 nucleotides: TGCGCCAGCAAGGGGGCGGTCAGCACAGATACGCAGTATTTT. This translates into CASKGAVSTDTQYF.

This clonotype has a handful of counts. The genes are TRBV6-1 and TRBJ2-7; D is perhaps TRBD2 (5 bases). Per the germline V gene, CDR1 is MNHNS and CDR2 is SASEGT. CDR3 length: 13 amino acids. V was trimmed by 10 bases and J by 2 bases, leaving 15 bases between them. The CDR3 coding sequence is TGTGCCACGAGGGATCTCCGGGCCTACGAGCAGTACTTC. Translating it yields CATRDLRAYEQYF.

The V call is TRBV19, the J call TRBJ1-2; a possible D gene is TRBD1 (5 bases). Germline V gene sequence: CDR1 LNHDA, CDR2 SQIVND (reference sequence). The CDR3 extends over 16 amino acids. Between the trimmed V and J ends, which lost 0 bases and 5 bases, there was a span of 16 bases. CDR3 DNA: TGTGCCAGTAGTATAGAAGGAGGGGCAGCCGTGTATGGCTACACCTTC. Translation: CASSIEGGAAVYGYTF.

This clonotype was observed many times. This chain joins TRBV7-9 and TRBJ2-3; a weak D match, TRBD2 (5 bases). The CDR3 is 16 residues long. V was shortened by 5 bases and J by 3 bases, with 18 bases between the two germline ends. Germline values: CDR1 SEHNR, CDR2 FQNEAQ (reference sequence). Here the CDR3 reads CASSKNRDRATDTQYF. The CDR3, as DNA: TGTGCCAGCAGCAAAAACCGGGATCGAGCGACAGATACGCAGTATTTT.

The CDR3 reads CSATATLGNTEAFF. The CDR3 bases are TGCAGTGCTACTGCGACACTGGGCAACACTGAAGCTTTCTTT. This chain links TRBV20-1 with TRBJ1-1; D is undetermined. The length of the CDR3 is 14 residues. Trimming took 4 bases from V and 2 from J, leaving 14 bases between them. Germline V gene lookup returns CDR1 DFQATT and CDR2 SNEGSKA (reference sequence).

Many counts were recorded for this clonotype. This chain connects TRBV7-2 to TRBJ2-3; D is undetermined. CDR1 is SGHTA, CDR2 FQGNSA, per germline. The CDR3 contains 15 residues. The V end lost 4 bases, the J end lost 0 bases, and 11 bases lay between the germline ends. For the CDR3, the DNA is TGTGCCAGCAGCTCCAACGTATGGAGCACAGATACGCAGTATTTT. It yields the protein CASSSNVWSTDTQYF.

This clonotype has ten or more counts. The chain carries TRBV29-1 and TRBJ2-7; no clear D gene. Between the trimmed V and J ends, which lost 4 bases and 5 bases, there was a span of 12 bases. In germline, CDR1 is SQVTM, CDR2 ANQGSEA. The CDR3 runs to 12 residues. The CDR3 DNA reads TGCAGCGTTGGCCGGGCTAGGAACGAGCAGTACTTC. Translated: CSVGRARNEQYF.

The V gene is TRBV5-1, the J gene TRBJ2-5; TRBD2 agrees at 10 bases. CDR3 length equals 17 residues. The J segment lost 2 bases and the V segment lost 2 bases, leaving 9 bases of the junction unmatched. Germline V lookup: CDR1 SGHRS, CDR2 YFSETQ. CDR3: CASSLGLAGDWQETQYF. The DNA for the CDR3 is TGCGCCAGCAGCTTAGGGCTAGCGGGAGATTGGCAAGAGACCCAGTACTTC. Full variable domain (rest looked up from reference TRBV5-1 and TRBJ2-5): KAGVTQTPRYLIKTRGQQVTLSCSPISGHRSVSWYQQTPGQGLQFLFEYFSETQRNKGNFPGRFSGRQFSNSRSEMNVSTLELGDSALYLCASSLGLAGDWQETQYFGPGTRLLVL.

Only a few counts were recorded for this clonotype. The chain employs TRBV6-1 and TRBJ1-5; D is undetermined. The CDR3 runs to 15 residues. V lost 6 bases and J lost 0, with 12 bases in between. The germline CDR1 and CDR2 sequences are MNHNS and SASEGT. The CDR3, as DNA: TGTGCCAGCAGCGTGGAGCCATATAGCAATCAGCCCCAGCATTTT. It translates to CASSVEPYSNQPQHF.

This clonotype has a handful of counts. V usage is TRBV12-3 or TRBV12-4 and J usage is TRBJ2-1; 10 nucleotides match TRBD1. The CDR3 consists of 15 residues. After removal of 6 bases from V and 6 bases from J, the junction contained 8 bases not matched to a gene. The CDR3 DNA reads as TGTGCCAGCAGAACAACCGGGACAGGGGCCAATGAGCAGTTCTTC. Its translation: CASRTTGTGANEQFF.

V usage is TRBV6-2 or TRBV6-3 and J usage is TRBJ1-1, with D unresolved. CDR3 size: 13 residues. Trimming left V 2 bases short and J 5 bases short, with 9 bases between. Germline CDR1 MNHEY, CDR2 SVGEGT. In nucleotides, the CDR3 is TGTGCCAGCAGTTACATCTCGGGGACTGAAGCTTTCTTT. Translating it yields CASSYISGTEAFF.

In its sample, this clonotype was seen many times. The chain joins TRBV5-6 to TRBJ1-2; D remains ambiguous. Germline CDR1 is SGHDT and CDR2 is YYEEEE. The CDR3 loop spans 12 amino acids. V lost 2 bases to trimming and J lost 6 bases, with 8 bases between them. CDR3 bases: TGTGCCAGCAGCTTAACGGTCGATGGCTACACCTTC. As protein: CASSLTVDGYTF.

This clonotype was seen many times. The junction and the germline gene differ at one end; a read error may be behind it. V is TRBV5-1 and J is TRBJ1-1; TRBD1 matches at 7 bases. The CDR3 is 14 amino acids. Germline-derived CDR1 and CDR2 are SGHRS and YFSETQ. CDR3 amino acids: CASSLGQVNTEAFF. The DNA of the CDR3 is TGTGCCAGCAGTTTAGGACAGGTGAACACTGAAGCTTTCTTT.

V is TRBV7-9 and J is TRBJ2-7; 7 nucleotides match TRBD2. Germline CDR1 and CDR2: SEHNR and FQNEAQ (reference sequence). The CDR3 sequence is 14 residues long. V was clipped by 3 bases and J by 5 bases; unmatched bases: 7. The CDR3 DNA sequence: TGTGCCAGCAGCTTCGGACTAGTCAGCGACGAGCAGTACTTC. The encoded protein is CASSFGLVSDEQYF.

This clonotype has at least ten counts. V gene TRBV7-2 combines with J gene TRBJ1-2; 9 nucleotides align to TRBD1. The ends lost 4 bases at V and 3 bases at J; junction bases unmatched: 6. This CDR3 has 15 residues. The germline gives CDR1 SGHTA, CDR2 FQGNSA. Here the CDR3 reads CASSSPGQGHYGYTF. The CDR3 DNA reads as TGTGCCAGCAGCTCCCCGGGACAGGGACACTATGGCTACACCTTC. The whole variable domain, remainder taken from reference TRBV7-2 and TRBJ1-2, is GAGVSQSPSNKVTEKGKDVELRCDPISGHTALYWYRQSLGQGLEFLIYFQGNSAPDKSGLPSDRFSAERTGGSVSTLTIQRTQQEDSAVYLCASSSPGQGHYGYTFGSGTRLTVV.

This clonotype was detected a few times. This sequence joins TRBV29-1 and TRBJ1-2; D is unresolved. V was trimmed by 5 bases and J by 11 bases, leaving 18 bases between them. Germline V gives CDR1 SQVTM, CDR2 ANQGSEA. This CDR3 has 12 amino acids. In DNA, the CDR3 is TGCAGCGTTAACTTCCTCCGCGAAGGATACACCTTC. Protein: CSVNFLREGYTF.

This clonotype has just a few counts. CDR3 residues: CASSQRAENTEAFF. CDR3 sequence (DNA): TGTGCCAGCAGCCAACGGGCGGAGAACACTGAAGCTTTCTTT. V usage is TRBV3-1 and J usage is TRBJ1-1; D unresolved. CDR3 length: 14 residues. V lost 2 bases and J lost 1, with 8 bases in between. Germline-derived CDR1 and CDR2 are LGHDT and YNNKEL (reference sequence).

This clonotype has a count of ten or more. This chain links TRBV6-1 with TRBJ1-4; D gene unclear. In germline, CDR1 is MNHNS, CDR2 SASEGT. The ends were cut back, 5 bases at V and 7 bases at J, with 17 bases in the middle. The CDR3 runs to 15 residues. CDR3 region: CASSQTAPFGEKLFF. The CDR3 nucleotides read TGTGCCAGCAGTCAAACGGCCCCCTTCGGTGAAAAACTGTTTTTT.

This chain joins TRBV19 and TRBJ2-5; D is undetermined. Germline loops: CDR1 LNHDA, CDR2 SQIVND (reference sequence). V was shortened by 1 base and J by 4 bases, with 7 bases between the two germline ends. This CDR3 is built from 13 residues. CDR3 loop: CASSIGVRETQYF. The CDR3, as DNA: TGTGCCAGTAGTATAGGGGTCCGAGAGACCCAGTACTTC.

This clonotype came up many times. This rearrangement joins TRBV29-1 to TRBJ2-7; D may match TRBD1 or TRBD2 (5 bases each). The CDR3 extends over 14 amino acids. Trimming cost V 7 bases and J 4 bases, with 20 bases left between them. CDR1 is SQVTM, CDR2 ANQGSEA, per germline. CDR3 in DNA: TGCAGCGGTTGGGGAGAGGGGTTTGGGTACGAGCAGTACTTC. Translation gives CSGWGEGFGYEQYF.